Sequencing of this T cell receptor (beta chain) was carried out in a study of cytomegalovirus exposure and HLA in healthy donors. General study findings and limits: The listing of fewer than 200 TCR beta chains classed them as cytomegalovirus-associated.

CDR1 is SGHNT, CDR2 YYREEE, per germline (reference sequence). Trimming cost V 4 bases and J 3 bases, with 16 bases left between them. The CDR3 extends over 15 amino acids. Turning to this clone: Its antigen is still unknown.

Primers for the PCR totalled 60 Vbeta and 13 Jbeta. Sequenced by immunoSEQ multiplex PCR; TCRdb stores in-frame clones only, minus some. This table holds some 110,000 clones. Sequencing was performed on PBMCs. The sequence was collected from a young man in good health and CMV-seronegative. The rearrangement joins TRBV5-4 to TRBJ1-1; D perhaps matches TRBD1 (5 bases). The CDR3 DNA follows: TGTGCCAGCAGCGTTTTGGGACTTACCGACACTGAAGCTTTCTTT. Translating gives CASSVLGLTDTEAFF.